One sample yielded the 27 T cell receptor beta chains listed below, sequenced in a study of CD8+ T cells in alopecia areata. Treatment defined: oral pan-JAK inhibitor, 5-10 mg twice daily. Reverse transcription of extracted RNA yielded cDNA, which provided the sequencing template. TCRdb keeps only in-frame clones here, not all; method: immunoSEQ multiplex PCR. The sample includes around 150,000 clones, roughly two thirds of them seen just once. The sequences come from CD4+ T cells sorted from blood, collected at week 4, from a patient treated with tofacitinib. All receptors come from a human donor with alopecia areata.

This clone was seen a handful of times. This chain connects TRBV29-1 to TRBJ1-1; a weak D match, TRBD1 (5 bases). This CDR3 comprises 12 residues. V shed 7 bases and J shed 1 base, with 10 bases lying between them. Germline assignment: CDR1 SQVTM and CDR2 ANQGSEA. CDR3 DNA: TGCAGCGGGCGGGGCTGGAACACTGAAGCTTTCTTT. This translates into CSGRGWNTEAFF.

This sequence joins TRBV5-6 and TRBJ1-1; D ambiguous. Germline V lookup: CDR1 SGHDT, CDR2 YYEEEE. The CDR3 runs 15 residues. Trimming stripped 1 base from V and 3 bases from J, with 13 bases between. CDR3 amino acids: CASSLYAGEYTEAFF. CDR3 nucleotide sequence: TGTGCCAGCAGCTTGTACGCAGGTGAATACACTGAAGCTTTCTTT.

CDR3 in amino acids: CASSRQGVYTGELFF. CDR3 DNA: TGTGCCAGCAGCCGACAGGGAGTCTACACCGGGGAGCTGTTTTTT. The gene calls are TRBV5-6 and TRBJ2-2; TRBD1 aligns across 7 bases. J gave up 3 bases and V 4 bases, and 6 bases lay outside the gene matches. This CDR3 comprises 15 residues. Germline CDR1 and CDR2: SGHDT and YYEEEE.

This clone was counted between two and nine times. CDR3 DNA sequence: TGTGCCAGCCGATTAGCGGGGGCCGCAGATACGCAGTATTTT. This sequence encodes CASRLAGAADTQYF. V is TRBV7-2 and J is TRBJ2-3; TRBD2 agrees at 9 bases. V lost 8 bases and J lost 4; bases outside the gene matches: 7. The germline V gene encodes CDR1 SGHTA and CDR2 FQGNSA. CDR3 length equals 14 residues.

Note on this clone: This sample includes further DNA sequences coding for the same CDR3. The chain employs TRBV30 and TRBJ1-3; perhaps TRBD1 as D (5 bases). The CDR3 has 14 residues. V was cut by 3 bases and J by 0 bases, with 9 bases left in between. The V gene's germline CDR1 is GTSNPN and CDR2 SVGIG (reference sequence). The CDR3 is CAWSGTGSGNTIYF. CDR3 nucleotides: TGTGCCTGGAGCGGGACGGGCTCTGGAAACACCATATATTTT. The whole variable domain, remainder taken from reference TRBV30 and TRBJ1-3, is SQTIHQWPATLVQPVGSPLSLECTVEGTSNPNLYWYRQAAGRGLQLLFYSVGIGQISSEVPQNLSASRPQDRQFILSSKKLLLSDSGFYLCAWSGTGSGNTIYFGEGSWLTVV.

V and J are TRBV29-1 and TRBJ2-5; the D gene is possibly TRBD2 (7 bases). The CDR3 extends over 15 amino acids. The germline V gene has CDR1 SQVTM and CDR2 ANQGSEA. Trimming removed 7 bases at V and 0 bases at J, with 18 bases between. The DNA for the CDR3 is TGCAGCGCCCAAAGAGGGGGGGGGAACCAAGAGACCCAGTACTTC. Protein sequence: CSAQRGGGNQETQYF.

V is TRBV29-1 and J is TRBJ1-1, with D possibly being TRBD1 (5 bases). The CDR3 covers 13 residues. Trimming cost V 4 bases and J 2 bases, with 11 bases left between them. Germline V lookup: CDR1 SQVTM, CDR2 ANQGSEA. This CDR3 is CSVGQGLNTEAFF. CDR3 bases: TGCAGCGTTGGTCAGGGACTCAACACTGAAGCTTTCTTT. Full variable domain (outside the CDR3, taken from reference TRBV29-1 and TRBJ1-1): SAVISQKPSRDICQRGTSLTIQCQVDSQVTMMFWYRQQPGQSLTLIATANQGSEATYESGFVIDKFPISRPNLTFSTLTVSNMSPEDSSIYLCSVGQGLNTEAFFGQGTRLTVV.

This clone was observed a few times. V usage is TRBV4-1 and J usage is TRBJ1-1, with D possibly TRBD1 on 5 matching bases. CDR3 length: 15 residues. Trimming left V 0 bases short and J 2 bases short, with 10 bases between. The germline gives CDR1 MGHRA, CDR2 YSYEKL. Here the CDR3 DNA reads TGCGCCAGCAGCCAAGATCTACAGGTTAACACTGAAGCTTTCTTT. As protein: CASSQDLQVNTEAFF.

The rearrangement joins TRBV30 to TRBJ2-3, with a weak D call TRBD1 (6 bases). The CDR3 covers 17 residues. Germline V gene sequence: CDR1 GTSNPN, CDR2 SVGIG (reference sequence). V lost 2 bases, J lost 2 bases, and 20 bases lay in between. CDR3 nucleotides: TGTGCCTGGAGTCCAATACCGCCGGGACATCCCACAGATACGCAGTATTTT. Amino acid sequence: CAWSPIPPGHPTDTQYF.

V is TRBV9 and J is TRBJ1-6; D unclear. The CDR3 is made up of 14 amino acids. V was clipped by 0 bases and J by 5 bases, with 6 bases between them. Germline CDR1 and CDR2: SGDLS and YYNGEE. The CDR3, as DNA: TGTGCCAGCAGCGTAGCCCCAAATAATTCACCCCTCCACTTT. Translated: CASSVAPNNSPLHF.

This rearrangement joins TRBV11-2 to TRBJ1-6; 7 bases line up with TRBD1. The CDR3 covers 14 residues. Trimming removed 0 bases from V and 8 bases from J; junction bases left unmatched: 1. Germline CDR1 is SGHAT and CDR2 is FQNNGV. The CDR3 loop reads CASSLEQGYSPLHF. The CDR3 bases are TGTGCCAGCAGCTTAGAACAGGGGTATTCACCCCTCCACTTT.

The chain links TRBV18 to TRBJ1-5; the D gene is possibly TRBD1 (5 bases). V lost 0 bases, J lost 6 bases, and 12 bases lay in between. Germline values: CDR1 KGHSH, CDR2 LQKENI. This CDR3 has 15 amino acids. CDR3 sequence: CASSPPHGAGQPQHF. In nucleotides, the CDR3 is TGTGCCAGCTCACCACCCCATGGGGCGGGTCAGCCCCAGCATTTT.

J is TRBJ1-6 and V is TRBV30; D uncertain. Germline CDR1 reads GTSNPN; CDR2 reads SVGIG (reference sequence). The V end lost 3 bases, the J end lost 10 bases, and 13 bases lay between the germline ends. The CDR3 is made up of 13 amino acids. The CDR3 DNA sequence: TGTGCCTGGAGAAGGGATCTAGGGTCACCCCTCCACTTT. This codes for CAWRRDLGSPLHF.

This clone was observed once. This chain joins TRBV5-4 and TRBJ1-2; 8 nucleotides line up with TRBD1. There are 15 residues in the CDR3. Germline CDR1 and CDR2: SGHNT and YYREEE (reference sequence). The ends lost 5 bases at V and 4 bases at J; junction bases unmatched: 10. For the CDR3, the DNA is TGTGCCAGCAGTCCTCGACAGGGGACTTTCTATGGCTACACCTTC. Encoded protein: CASSPRQGTFYGYTF.

In DNA, the CDR3 is TGCAGCGTTGAGCCGGGGAGCGCCAGCTCCTACAATGAGCAGTTCTTC. Its translation: CSVEPGSASSYNEQFF. The chain couples TRBV29-1 to TRBJ2-1; possible D gene TRBD2, 5 bases. CDR1 is SQVTM and CDR2 is ANQGSEA in the germline V gene. V was pared by 3 bases and J by 0 bases, with 15 bases between. The CDR3 consists of 16 residues.

The sample holds a few counts of this clone. This chain joins TRBV7-9 and TRBJ1-4; D is uncertain. Germline loops: CDR1 SEHNR, CDR2 FQNEAQ (reference sequence). The V and J ends lost 5 bases and 7 bases respectively, with 8 bases between them. This CDR3 has 12 amino acids. The CDR3 DNA is TGTGCCAGCAGCCGAATCCTTGAAAAACTGTTTTTT. Amino acids: CASSRILEKLFF. The full variable domain, rest sourced from reference TRBV7-9 and TRBJ1-4, is DTGVSQNPRHKITKRGQNVTFRCDPISEHNRLYWYRQTLGQGPEFLTYFQNEAQLEKSRLLSDRFSAERPKGSFSTLEIQRTEQGDSAMYLCASSRILEKLFFGSGTQLSVL.

This chain uses TRBV30 with TRBJ1-2; D possibly corresponds to TRBD1 (6 bases). With 2 bases removed from V and 5 bases from J, the gap between germline ends came to 18 bases. Germline V gene sequence: CDR1 GTSNPN, CDR2 SVGIG (reference sequence). This CDR3 contains 15 residues. CDR3 amino acids: CAWSSFAGAEYGYTF. In DNA form, the CDR3 reads TGTGCCTGGAGTAGCTTCGCGGGGGCCGAATATGGCTACACCTTC. The complete variable domain, with remaining parts taken from reference TRBV30 and TRBJ1-2, reads SQTIHQWPATLVQPVGSPLSLECTVEGTSNPNLYWYRQAAGRGLQLLFYSVGIGQISSEVPQNLSASRPQDRQFILSSKKLLLSDSGFYLCAWSSFAGAEYGYTFGSGTRLTVV.

This clone has just a few counts. The chain combines TRBV29-1 with TRBJ2-5, with D unclear. The CDR3 has 10 amino acids. Germline V CDR1 and CDR2: SQVTM, ANQGSEA. The V and J ends lost 4 bases and 5 bases respectively, with 5 bases between them. This CDR3 is CSVGMETQYF. As DNA, the CDR3 is TGCAGCGTTGGAATGGAGACCCAGTACTTC. Together with reference TRBV29-1 and TRBJ2-5, the CDR3 gives the full variable domain: SAVISQKPSRDICQRGTSLTIQCQVDSQVTMMFWYRQQPGQSLTLIATANQGSEATYESGFVIDKFPISRPNLTFSTLTVSNMSPEDSSIYLCSVGMETQYFGPGTRLLVL.

The V gene is TRBV10-2, the J gene TRBJ2-3, with unresolved D. The CDR3 has 11 residues. Germline CDR1 is WSHSY and CDR2 is SAAADI. The germline V and J ends were trimmed by 5 bases and 3 bases, with 3 bases remaining between them. The CDR3 reads CASSLTDTQYF. In DNA, the CDR3 is TGCGCCAGCAGTTTAACAGATACGCAGTATTTT.

This clone was detected a few times. The chain uses TRBV4-2 and TRBJ2-5, with TRBD1 matching over 7 bases. Germline-derived CDR1 and CDR2 are LGHNA and YNFKEQ. The V segment lost 1 base and the J segment 4 bases; nucleotides outside the gene matches: 12. The CDR3 sequence is 17 residues long. The CDR3 DNA is TGTGCCAGCAGCCAAGTGTCCGCTCGAGGGGGCGGAGAGACCCAGTACTTC. Amino acids: CASSQVSARGGGETQYF.

A few counts support this clone. The chain recombines TRBV4-1 with TRBJ1-1; D remains ambiguous. Germline assignment: CDR1 MGHRA and CDR2 YSYEKL. The CDR3 loop spans 15 amino acids. Trimming removed 0 bases at V and 0 bases at J, with 8 bases between. The CDR3 protein is CASSQDHKVNTEAFF. In DNA form, the CDR3 reads TGCGCCAGCAGCCAAGATCATAAGGTGAACACTGAAGCTTTCTTT.

The rearrangement links TRBV30 to TRBJ2-4; 11 nucleotides align to TRBD2. The germline V gene encodes CDR1 GTSNPN and CDR2 SVGIG (reference sequence). The CDR3 sequence is 15 residues long. Trimming at V came to 4 bases and at J to 10 bases, leaving 12 bases not matched to a gene. This CDR3 is CAWTSLAGGPGIQYF. Here the CDR3 DNA reads TGTGCCTGGACCTCCTTAGCGGGGGGGCCCGGGATTCAGTACTTC.

The chain has TRBV20-1 and TRBJ2-5; D is uncertain. This CDR3 contains 11 residues. The V and J ends lost 5 bases and 4 bases respectively, with 8 bases between them. CDR1 is DFQATT, CDR2 SNEGSKA, per germline (reference sequence). As DNA, the CDR3 is TGCAGTGCTCGCCCCAGAGAGACCCAGTACTTC. Amino acid sequence: CSARPRETQYF.

As to this clone: The sample holds other DNA sequences that translate to the same CDR3. The rearrangement joins TRBV5-1 to TRBJ2-7; TRBD1 matches at 9 bases. With V trimmed by 3 bases and J by 4 bases, 2 bases remained unmatched. Germline CDR1 SGHRS, CDR2 YFSETQ. The length of the CDR3 is 13 residues. CDR3 sequence: CASSSGQGYEQYF. Here the CDR3 DNA reads TGCGCCAGCAGCTCCGGACAGGGGTACGAGCAGTACTTC.

This clone was found a few times. This chain joins TRBV19 and TRBJ1-6; D uncertain. Trimming pared 4 bases from V and 10 bases from J, leaving 11 bases between. The CDR3 sequence is 13 residues long. Germline CDR1 reads LNHDA; CDR2 reads SQIVND (reference sequence). CDR3 nucleotide sequence: TGTGCCAGTAGTACCGGGAAGTACTCACCCCTCCACTTT. It is translated as CASSTGKYSPLHF.

V is TRBV4-1 and J is TRBJ2-3; D not certain. Trimming removed 6 bases at V and 1 base at J, with 14 bases between. CDR1 MGHRA and CDR2 YSYEKL come from the germline V gene. This CDR3 has 15 amino acids. CDR3 protein: CASRRTNSGTDTQYF. In DNA form, the CDR3 reads TGCGCCAGCAGGCGGACCAACTCAGGCACAGATACGCAGTATTTT.

The chain links TRBV5-6 to TRBJ2-7; TRBD2 might be the D (6 bases). The germline V gene encodes CDR1 SGHDT and CDR2 YYEEEE. The CDR3 runs to 15 residues. V lost 4 bases and J lost 3, with 17 bases in between. The CDR3 DNA reads as TGTGCCAGCAGCCAGTGGCGGGGAGATTACTACGAGCAGTACTTC. Translation: CASSQWRGDYYEQYF.